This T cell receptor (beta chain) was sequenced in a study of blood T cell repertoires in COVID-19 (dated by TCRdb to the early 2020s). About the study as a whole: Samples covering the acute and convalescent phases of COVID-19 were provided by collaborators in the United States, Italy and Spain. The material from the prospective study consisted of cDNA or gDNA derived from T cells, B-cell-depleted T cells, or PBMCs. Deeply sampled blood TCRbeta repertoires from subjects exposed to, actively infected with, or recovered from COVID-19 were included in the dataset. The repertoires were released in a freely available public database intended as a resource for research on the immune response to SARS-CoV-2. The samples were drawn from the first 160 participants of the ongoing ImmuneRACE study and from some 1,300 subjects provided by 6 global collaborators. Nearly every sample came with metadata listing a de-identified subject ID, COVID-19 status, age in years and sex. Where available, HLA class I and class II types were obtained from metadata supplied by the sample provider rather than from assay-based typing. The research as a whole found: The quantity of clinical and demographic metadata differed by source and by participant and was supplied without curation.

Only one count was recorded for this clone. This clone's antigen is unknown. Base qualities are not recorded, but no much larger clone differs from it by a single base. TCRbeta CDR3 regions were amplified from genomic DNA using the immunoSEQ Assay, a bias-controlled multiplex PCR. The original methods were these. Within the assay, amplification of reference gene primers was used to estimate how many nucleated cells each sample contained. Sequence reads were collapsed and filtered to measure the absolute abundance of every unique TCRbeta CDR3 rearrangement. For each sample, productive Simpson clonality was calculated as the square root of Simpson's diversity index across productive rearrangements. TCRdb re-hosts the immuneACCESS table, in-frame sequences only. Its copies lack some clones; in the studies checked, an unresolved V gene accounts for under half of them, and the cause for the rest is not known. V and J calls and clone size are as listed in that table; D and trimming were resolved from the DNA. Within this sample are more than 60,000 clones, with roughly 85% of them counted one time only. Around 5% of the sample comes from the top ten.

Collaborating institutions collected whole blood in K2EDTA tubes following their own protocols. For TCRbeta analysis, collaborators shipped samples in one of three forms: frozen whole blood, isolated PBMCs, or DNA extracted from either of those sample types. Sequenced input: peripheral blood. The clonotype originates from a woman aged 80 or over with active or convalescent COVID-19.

The base sequence is TGTGCCATCAGCCCGGGGACTAGCGGGGACCAAGAGACCCAGTACTTC. The translation is CAISPGTSGDQETQYF. The V and J segments used are TRBV10-3 and TRBJ2-5; 13 bases in the junction line up with TRBD2. CDR1 and CDR2 are drawn from the germline V gene: ENHRY, SYGVKD. Inclusive of the bounding cysteine and phenylalanine, the CDR3 is 16 residues long. Solely the CDR3 DNA is kept, with 48 bases framed from the first base. Germline trimming amounts to 6 bases on V and 0 bases on J, with 4 as the count of junction bases outside the gene matches.